The 25 T cell receptor beta chains given below trace back to one sample, sequenced in a study of T cell repertoires in ileal Crohn's disease. TCRdb's copy holds only in-frame clones and misses some; the assay was immunoSEQ multiplex PCR. Altogether tens of thousands of clones are present, roughly 77% being singletons, with the ten largest covering roughly 5.5%. Sequenced material: ileal tissue. These receptors were taken from an adult with Crohn's disease.

This sequence joins TRBV4-1 and TRBJ2-7; 9 positions match TRBD1. Trimming at V came to 4 bases and at J to 4 bases, leaving 8 bases not matched to a gene. Germline CDR1 MGHRA, CDR2 YSYEKL. The CDR3 is 15 amino acids. For the CDR3, the DNA is TGCGCCAGCAGCCCTATACAGGGGGCGCGGTACGAGCAGTACTTC. This sequence encodes CASSPIQGARYEQYF.

This chain uses TRBV4-3 with TRBJ1-2; 10 nucleotides align to TRBD1. Trimming removed 2 bases from V and 7 bases from J; junction bases left unmatched: 7. This CDR3 is 15 amino acids long. Germline V gene lookup returns CDR1 LGHNA and CDR2 YSLEER. Here the CDR3 reads CASSQFRDRGAGYTF. The CDR3 DNA follows: TGCGCCAGCAGCCAATTCCGGGACAGGGGTGCTGGCTACACCTTC.

The CDR3 is CASSETTVLYTDTQYF. For the CDR3, the DNA is TGTGCCAGCAGTGAGACGACTGTCCTCTACACAGATACGCAGTATTTT. V is TRBV6-1 and J is TRBJ2-3; D call uncertain. The germline gives CDR1 MNHNS, CDR2 SASEGT. CDR3 length: 16 amino acids. V lost 3 bases to trimming and J lost 2 bases, with 15 bases between them.

The V and J genes are TRBV4-1 and TRBJ2-7; D is perhaps TRBD2 (6 bases). The CDR3 contains 15 residues. Trimming took 0 bases from V and 3 from J, leaving 12 bases between them. Germline V gives CDR1 MGHRA, CDR2 YSYEKL. The CDR3 here is CASSQDKDYDYEQYF. DNA for the CDR3: TGCGCCAGCAGCCAAGATAAGGACTATGACTACGAGCAGTACTTC.

The chain has TRBV28 and TRBJ1-1, with unresolved D. The CDR3 runs 16 residues. The ends were cut back, 4 bases at V and 0 bases at J, with 15 bases in the middle. Germline V CDR1 and CDR2: MDHEN, SYDVKM. CDR3 sequence reads: CASSSQQFSMNTEAFF. CDR3 sequence (DNA): TGTGCCAGCAGTTCTCAACAGTTCTCTATGAACACTGAAGCTTTCTTT.

This chain joins TRBV6-5 and TRBJ2-1; the D is unclear. In germline, CDR1 is MNHEY, CDR2 SVGAGI. The CDR3 length is 14 residues. Trimming pared 0 bases from V and 6 bases from J, leaving 9 bases between. CDR3 in DNA: TGTGCCAGCAGTTACTCTCTAGTCCCCAATGAGCAGTTCTTC. Protein: CASSYSLVPNEQFF.

V gene TRBV7-2 combines with J gene TRBJ2-5, with a weak D call TRBD1 (6 bases). The length of the CDR3 is 13 residues. The germline CDR1 and CDR2 sequences are SGHTA and FQGNSA. Trimming took off 9 bases at V and 1 base at J, with 12 bases between the two ends. In DNA form, the CDR3 reads TGTGCCAGTTCCAGGGGCATCCAAGAGACCCAGTACTTC. Amino acids: CASSRGIQETQYF.

In this sample, this clone turned up a few times. V and J are TRBV5-6 and TRBJ1-2; a weak D match, TRBD1 (6 bases). Germline V gene data show CDR1 as SGHDT and CDR2 as YYEEEE. V was shortened by 1 base and J by 8 bases, with 15 bases between the two germline ends. This CDR3 comprises 14 residues. The CDR3 nucleotides read TGTGCCAGCAGCTTGTGGACAGTTTATGGAGGCTACACCTTC. It encodes CASSLWTVYGGYTF.

This clone was seen a single time. The chain links TRBV2 to TRBJ2-3; D ambiguous. This CDR3 spans 15 amino acids. Germline V gene sequence: CDR1 SNHLY, CDR2 FYNNEI. With 3 bases removed from V and 4 bases from J, the gap between germline ends came to 14 bases. CDR3 bases: TGTGCCAGCAGTGAGCGATGGAGACGGGCAGATACGCAGTATTTT. This encodes CASSERWRRADTQYF.

V is TRBV7-3 and J is TRBJ2-1; tentative D call: TRBD2 (7 bases). Germline loops: CDR1 SGHTA, CDR2 FQGTGA. The V gene lost 2 bases and the J gene lost 2 bases, with 16 bases spanning the gap. The CDR3 is made up of 17 amino acids. The CDR3 coding sequence is TGTGCCAGCAGCTTATACGGGGGGCCCTTAACCTACAATGAGCAGTTCTTC. Protein product: CASSLYGGPLTYNEQFF.

CDR3 nucleotides: TGTGCCAGCAGCCTTCGACAGCTAATTGGCGAGCAGTACTTC. This sequence encodes CASSLRQLIGEQYF. V is TRBV6-6 and J is TRBJ2-7; D is possibly TRBD1 (5 bases). Germline CDR1 MNHNY, CDR2 SVGAGI (reference sequence). V was shortened by 6 bases and J by 6 bases, with 18 bases between the two germline ends. The CDR3 runs to 14 residues.

The V call is TRBV7-9, the J call TRBJ2-5; 8 bases align to TRBD2. CDR1 and CDR2 from the germline V gene are SEHNR and FQNEAQ (reference sequence). The V segment lost 1 base and the J segment 4 bases; nucleotides outside the gene matches: 8. This CDR3 spans 16 amino acids. The CDR3 coding sequence is TGTGCCAGCAGCTTAGAAGGTCGTGCGGGGGGAGAGACCCAGTACTTC. Translated: CASSLEGRAGGETQYF.

The V call is TRBV5-4, the J call TRBJ2-1; 12 bases are a match to TRBD2. The CDR3 extends over 15 amino acids. V dropped 5 bases and J dropped 4; count of bases not matched to a gene: 4. Germline V gene sequence: CDR1 SGHNT, CDR2 YYREEE (reference sequence). This CDR3 is CASSYTSGGYNEQFF. The CDR3 region has the DNA TGTGCCAGCAGTTATACTAGCGGGGGGTACAATGAGCAGTTCTTC.

V and J are TRBV28 and TRBJ2-7; 8 bases map to TRBD1. The V gene's germline CDR1 is MDHEN and CDR2 SYDVKM. V was pared by 6 bases and J by 4 bases, with 2 bases of the junction left unmatched. The CDR3 runs to 12 residues. In DNA form, the CDR3 reads TGTGCCAGCAGCAGGACAGGGTACGAGCAGTACTTC. This translates into CASSRTGYEQYF.

This sequence joins TRBV5-1 and TRBJ2-3; TRBD1 agrees at 9 bases. Germline-derived CDR1 and CDR2 are SGHRS and YFSETQ. V was pared by 3 bases and J by 5 bases, with 4 bases of the junction left unmatched. This CDR3 is built from 14 residues. CDR3 DNA: TGCGCCAGCAGCTCTCCGGGACAGGGAGATACGCAGTATTTT. Translation gives CASSSPGQGDTQYF.

Within the sample, this clone is medium-sized. The chain is built from TRBV2 and TRBJ1-3; unclear D gene. The length of the CDR3 is 13 residues. The V gene's germline CDR1 is SNHLY and CDR2 FYNNEI. V was shortened by 4 bases and J by 4 bases, with 8 bases between the two germline ends. Here the CDR3 reads CASSVGLGNTIYF. The CDR3 DNA follows: TGTGCCAGCAGTGTTGGACTGGGAAACACCATATATTTT. Filled out from reference TRBV2 and TRBJ1-3, the complete variable domain reads EPEVTQTPSHQVTQMGQEVILRCVPISNHLYFYWYRQILGQKVEFLVSFYNNEISEKSEIFDDQFSVERPDGSNFTLKIRSTKLEDSAMYFCASSVGLGNTIYFGEGSWLTVV.

The gene calls are TRBV11-3 and TRBJ2-3; possible D gene TRBD2, 6 bases. CDR3 length: 11 amino acids. CDR1 and CDR2 (germline): SGHNT, YENEEA. Trimming removed 1 base from V and 11 bases from J, with 7 bases in between. The CDR3 protein is CASSLGRGQYF. As DNA, the CDR3 is TGTGCCAGCAGCTTAGGGCGGGGGCAGTATTTT.

The genes are TRBV19 and TRBJ2-3, with 10 bases that match TRBD2. The J segment lost 2 bases and the V segment lost 3 bases, leaving 8 bases of the junction unmatched. This CDR3 has 17 residues. CDR1 and CDR2 from the germline V gene are LNHDA and SQIVND (reference sequence). This chain's CDR3 is CASSMGLAGVLTDTQYF. CDR3 sequence (DNA): TGTGCCAGTAGTATGGGGCTAGCGGGGGTTCTCACAGATACGCAGTATTTT.

J is TRBJ1-3 and V is TRBV4-3; the D is unclear. V shed 0 bases and J shed 4 bases, with 13 bases lying between them. This CDR3 is built from 16 residues. In germline, CDR1 is LGHNA, CDR2 YSLEER. The DNA of the CDR3 is TGCGCCAGCAGCCAAGATTTTCGGGTTTTCGGAAACACCATATATTTT. Its protein product is CASSQDFRVFGNTIYF.

The chain is built from TRBV5-4 and TRBJ1-3; D perhaps matches TRBD1 (6 bases). This CDR3 spans 13 amino acids. CDR1 and CDR2 from the germline V gene are SGHNT and YYREEE (reference sequence). V was cut by 4 bases and J by 10 bases, with 15 bases left in between. The CDR3 is CASSARQAGTIYF. CDR3 coding DNA: TGTGCCAGCAGCGCCCGACAGGCCGGTACCATATATTTT.

The chain combines TRBV25-1 with TRBJ1-1; TRBD1 aligns across 9 bases. The germline V gene encodes CDR1 MGHDK and CDR2 SYGVNS. The CDR3 totals 13 residues. V shed 7 bases and J 8 bases; nucleotides not matched to a gene: 8. The CDR3 protein is CASKTTGGSEAFF. CDR3 DNA sequence: TGTGCCAGCAAAACGACAGGGGGTTCAGAAGCTTTCTTT.

The chain combines TRBV6-1 with TRBJ1-6; tentative D call: TRBD1 (5 bases). CDR3 length: 15 amino acids. V was cut by 1 base and J by 10 bases, with 14 bases left in between. Germline assignment: CDR1 MNHNS and CDR2 SASEGT. CDR3 region: CASSEVPGRGSPLHF. CDR3 DNA: TGTGCCAGCAGTGAAGTTCCAGGGCGGGGGTCACCCCTCCACTTT.

The rearrangement uses TRBV10-3 and TRBJ1-2; D gene uncertain. The CDR3 totals 15 residues. Germline values: CDR1 ENHRY, CDR2 SYGVKD. With 2 bases removed from V and 1 base from J, the gap between germline ends came to 11 bases. The CDR3 nucleotides read TGTGCCATCAGTGAGGCCCCAGGACTTAACTATGGCTACACCTTC. It is translated as CAISEAPGLNYGYTF.

The V call is TRBV18, the J call TRBJ1-1, with D possibly being TRBD1 (6 bases). The germline V gene has CDR1 KGHSH and CDR2 LQKENI. CDR3 length equals 12 residues. V gave up 4 bases and J gave up 11 bases, with 14 bases separating them. The CDR3 loop reads CASSRGQQDAFF. DNA for the CDR3: TGTGCCAGCTCACGCGGACAGCAGGACGCTTTCTTT.

The chain recombines TRBV16 with TRBJ2-7; no clear D. The germline V gene encodes CDR1 KGHSY and CDR2 FQNENV. The V gene lost 5 bases and the J gene lost 6 bases, with 8 bases spanning the gap. The CDR3 is 11 residues long. The DNA of the CDR3 is TGTGCCAGCAGCGCAGGCCTCGAGCAGTACTTC. It is translated as CASSAGLEQYF. Complete variable domain (other parts from reference TRBV16 and TRBJ2-7): GEEVAQTPKHLVRGEGQKAKLYCAPIKGHSYVFWYQQVLKNEFKFLISFQNENVFDETGMPKERFSAKCLPNSPCSLEIQATKLEDSAVYFCASSAGLEQYFGPGTRLTVT.